The T cell receptor (beta chain) under discussion was sequenced for a study of blood T cell repertoires in COVID-19 (dated by TCRdb to the early 2020s). The study in broad terms: Samples from collaborators originated in the United States, Italy and Spain and spanned both the acute and convalescent phases of COVID-19. A de-identified subject ID, COVID-19 status, age in years and sex were almost always included in the sample metadata. The prospective study material was composed of cDNA or gDNA derived from T cells, B-cell-depleted T cells, or PBMCs. HLA class I and class II types, where available, came from metadata supplied by the sample provider rather than from assay-based typing. Subjects who had been exposed to COVID-19, were actively infected with it, or had recovered from it provided the deeply sampled blood TCRbeta repertoires that made up the dataset. The repertoires were released in a freely available public database meant as a resource for research on the immune response to SARS-CoV-2. Samples were obtained from the ongoing ImmuneRACE study (first 160 participants) and from about 1,300 subjects provided by 6 global collaborators. Findings and caveats that apply to the study as a whole: The quantity of clinical and demographic metadata differed by source and by participant and was supplied without curation.

On this clone itself: Its antigen is unknown. The record has no base qualities; no much larger clone is one base away.

Participants in the prospective study were enrolled through a virtual design, were aged roughly 18 to 95 years, and lived in approximately 25 United States geographic areas. Cohort assignment in the prospective study relied on participant-reported clinical history from a screening survey and a study questionnaire. Recovered participants in ImmuneRACE Cohort 3 were defined as having two consecutive negative NP/OP PCR tests, clearance from a healthcare professional, or resolution of symptoms. Mobile phlebotomists in the prospective study collected whole blood, serum and a nasopharyngeal or oropharyngeal swab from every participant. Over an approximately 2-month period, participants in the prospective study had the option of providing additional blood draws and questionnaires. Before DNA extraction, blood samples from the prospective study were shipped at room temperature or frozen. TCRbeta CDR3 regions were amplified from genomic DNA by means of the immunoSEQ Assay, a bias-controlled multiplex PCR. Turning to the authors' computational methods: The number of nucleated cells in each sample was estimated from the amplification of reference gene primers within the assay. To quantify the absolute abundance of each unique TCRbeta CDR3 rearrangement, sequence reads were collapsed and filtered. For each sample, productive Simpson clonality was calculated by taking the square root of Simpson's diversity index across productive rearrangements. This immuneACCESS table, as held by TCRdb, lists in-frame sequences with V and J called but not all clones. Of the missing ones, under half trace to an unresolved V gene in checked studies; the others have no known cause. V and J calls and clone size are as listed in that table; D and trimming were resolved from the DNA. The sample yields fewer than 500,000 clones; more than 80% were counted once. The ten largest clones represent 1.1% of the sample.

This TCR was sampled from a man between 25 and 39 years old who had recovered from COVID-19. Sequencing used PBMCs or T cells enriched from blood (not recorded which).

The DNA reads as follows: TGTGCCAGCAGCGTTAGGAGTTTCCTAGCGGGAGAAGAAACCGGGGAGCTGTTTTTT. It encodes CASSVRSFLAGEETGELFF. This sequence uses TRBV7-2 and TRBJ2-2; 10 junctional bases match TRBD2. Including cysteine and phenylalanine, the CDR3 has 19 amino acids. Of all the DNA, just the CDR3 is kept, 57 bases in frame from base 1. From a lookup of the germline V gene, CDR1 and CDR2 are SGHTA and FQGNSA. V has 5 bases trimmed and J has 5 bases trimmed; junction bases matching no gene number 17.